This T cell receptor (beta chain) was profiled in a study of beta chain features in type 1 diabetes. Sorting with CD45RO/CCR7/CD25/CD127/CD95/CD27 yielded naive, central memory, regulatory and stem-like memory CD4+ cells. Study-level points and caveats: When VDJ junctions were examined, type 1 diabetes patients showed fewer insertions and more deletions. Across patients, naive, central memory and Treg TCRB repertoires exhibited apparently greater similarity than was observed across healthy donors.

Of the isolated RNA, all was reverse transcribed, and so the sequenced material was expressed TCRB transcripts. Naive, central memory and regulatory T cell samples came to a mean of roughly 3.6 million reads. The table came from immunoSEQ multiplex PCR; TCRdb's copy has only in-frame clones and leaves some out. The sample consists of some 330,000 clones, around 10% of them appearing once. For this clone: The antigen is unknown.

V lost 2 bases to trimming and J lost 3 bases; unmatched junction nucleotides: 3. The CDR3 covers 15 residues. CDR1 MDHEN and CDR2 SYDVKM come from the germline V gene. The sequence was obtained from a woman under 40 in good health. The rearrangement uses TRBV28 and TRBJ2-7; TRBD2 matches 11 bases. The sequenced material came from naive CD4+ T cells from blood. The chain's CDR3 is CASSLTSGRLYEQYF. DNA of the CDR3: TGTGCCAGCAGTTTAACTAGCGGGAGACTCTACGAGCAGTACTTC.